The clone carrying this T cell receptor (beta chain) occurred once. As yet, its antigen is unknown. The sample comes from a study of shared clonotypes between healthy human individuals. Study at large: There were three CD4 naive, three CD4 memory, two CD8 naive and one CD8 memory plates per donor. General study points: Some naive CD4 clonotypes, roughly 5%, turned up in common across several donors. Non-shared clonotypes showed lower generation probabilities than clonotypes common to all four donors.

Replicate PCRs for sorted subsets used approximately 190 ng DNA; this equaled around 29,000 T cell genomes. The data were produced by immunoSEQ multiplex PCR, yet TCRdb's version contains in-frame clones alone and is incomplete. The table has hundreds of thousands of clones, roughly 80% seen once. Per the germline V gene, CDR1 is SGHRS and CDR2 is YFSETQ. V lost 4 bases and J 10 bases, leaving 9 bases between the germline ends. This CDR3 is built from 12 residues. Sequencing was carried out using memory CD4+ T cells sorted from blood. Stated subset: CD45RA-negative fraction. The TCR was taken from a man aged 25-40 years in good health. This chain links TRBV5-1 with TRBJ1-6; D is undetermined. DNA of the CDR3: TGCGCCAGCAGCCCGGACTTATCACCCCTCCACTTT. It is translated as CASSPDLSPLHF.